Below, 22 T cell receptor beta chains from the same sample are listed, as sequenced in a study of blood T cells in healthy people across ages. Next came a second PCR, run for roughly 6 to 11 cycles, which used a sample-barcoded 5' primer along with a J-beta primer mix. In TCRdb, the 5' RACE reads were re-called with MiXCR into one record per CDR3 protein. The sample yields 590,000 or so distinct CDR3 sequences, less than 35% seen once. Material: blood. These receptors were collected from a woman at least 80 years old in good health.

This clonotype occurred many times. The chain employs TRBV20-1 and TRBJ2-7; TRBD1 matches at 9 bases. Trimming at V came to 3 bases and at J to 1 base, leaving 10 bases not matched to a gene. Looked up from germline, CDR1 is DFQATT and CDR2 is SNEGSKA (reference sequence). The CDR3 consists of 16 residues. The CDR3 region has the DNA TGCAGTGCTAGCGACGCGACAGGGGGTTTTTCCTACGAGCAGTACTTC. It is translated as CSASDATGGFSYEQYF.

Only a few counts were recorded for this clonotype. J is TRBJ1-1 and V is TRBV6-5; TRBD1 matches 10 bases. The CDR3 is 15 amino acids. Germline CDR1 reads MNHEY; CDR2 reads SVGAGI. The ends lost 2 bases at V and 4 bases at J; junction bases unmatched: 4. CDR3 loop: CASSYPGQGITEAFF. The CDR3 nucleotides are TGTGCCAGCAGTTACCCGGGACAGGGGATCACTGAAGCTTTCTTT.

Ten or more counts support this clonotype. A much more abundant neighbour one base away suggests this may be a read error. V is TRBV6-2 or TRBV6-3 and J is TRBJ2-7; TRBD1 might be the D (6 bases). Trimming took 6 bases from V and 5 from J, leaving 11 bases between them. Per germline, CDR1 MNHEY and CDR2 SVGEGT. The CDR3 loop spans 12 amino acids. CDR3 amino acids: CASRDRRDEQYF. The CDR3 DNA is TGTGCCAGCAGGGACAGACGGGACGAGCAGTACTTC.

V and J are TRBV4-2 and TRBJ2-2; TRBD1 agrees at 9 bases. Trimming removed 3 bases from V and 6 bases from J; junction bases left unmatched: 11. The germline gives CDR1 LGHNA, CDR2 YNFKEQ. CDR3 length equals 17 residues. CDR3 nucleotides: TGTGCCAGCAGCCATCGGTCCCGGGACAGGGAGGCCGGGGAGCTGTTTTTT. Amino acids: CASSHRSRDREAGELFF.

The sample holds many counts of this clonotype. This rearrangement joins TRBV7-6 to TRBJ2-7, with 7 bases that match TRBD1. CDR3 size: 15 residues. V dropped 5 bases and J dropped 3; count of bases not matched to a gene: 10. Germline CDR1 reads SGHVS; CDR2 reads FNYEAQ. The CDR3: CASSPRQGNRYEQYF. The CDR3 bases are TGTGCCAGCAGCCCACGACAGGGCAATCGCTACGAGCAGTACTTC.

This clonotype showed up many times. The chain employs TRBV7-2 and TRBJ2-5; a weak D match, TRBD1 (5 bases). V lost 1 base to trimming and J lost 0 bases, with 12 bases between them. The CDR3 totals 16 residues. Germline values: CDR1 SGHTA, CDR2 FQGNSA. The CDR3 spells CASSLGQSTYQETQYF. CDR3 in DNA: TGTGCCAGCAGCTTAGGACAGAGCACTTACCAAGAGACCCAGTACTTC.

This clonotype was seen many times. The V call is TRBV9, the J call TRBJ2-7; 9 bases are a match to TRBD1. CDR3 length: 14 amino acids. Germline-derived CDR1 and CDR2 are SGDLS and YYNGEE. Germline trimming cut 4 bases from V and 4 bases from J; bases unmatched to any gene: 6. The CDR3 region is CASSRGQGGYEQYF. CDR3 DNA: TGTGCCAGCAGCCGGGGACAGGGCGGGTACGAGCAGTACTTC.

This clonotype was picked up many times. The chain carries TRBV5-1 and TRBJ2-7; 9 nucleotides align to TRBD1. Germline CDR1 is SGHRS and CDR2 is YFSETQ. Germline trimming cut 3 bases from V and 5 bases from J; bases unmatched to any gene: 6. This CDR3 region has 14 residues. This chain's CDR3 is CASSSQGAPHEQYF. As DNA, the CDR3 is TGCGCCAGCAGCTCACAGGGGGCCCCCCACGAGCAGTACTTC.

V is TRBV29-1 and J is TRBJ1-1; D possibly corresponds to TRBD1 (5 bases). Germline values: CDR1 SQVTM, CDR2 ANQGSEA. V lost 4 bases, J lost 6 bases, and 6 bases lay in between. The CDR3 totals 10 residues. DNA for the CDR3: TGCAGCGTTGGGGGCGCTGAAGCTTTCTTT. Protein product: CSVGGAEAFF.

The J gene is TRBJ2-7, the V gene TRBV29-1; D gene unclear. V dropped 0 bases and J dropped 2 bases, with 8 bases sitting between them. Germline V gene lookup returns CDR1 SQVTM and CDR2 ANQGSEA. The CDR3 extends over 13 amino acids. The CDR3 nucleotides are TGCAGCGTTGAAGAGGCTGGAACCTACGAGCAGTACTTC. Translated, it gives CSVEEAGTYEQYF.

The CDR3 nucleotides are TGCAGCGACGGGACGATCTATGGCTACACCTTC. Translating it yields CSDGTIYGYTF. The chain employs TRBV29-1 and TRBJ1-2; tentatively, D is TRBD1 (5 bases). The germline V and J ends were trimmed by 7 bases and 4 bases, with 10 bases remaining between them. Germline loops: CDR1 SQVTM, CDR2 ANQGSEA. CDR3 length: 11 amino acids.

This clonotype was recorded many times. The chain joins TRBV3-1 to TRBJ2-3; D is unresolved. Per germline, CDR1 LGHDT and CDR2 YNNKEL (reference sequence). V lost 1 base, J lost 1 base, and 21 bases lay in between. This CDR3 has 19 residues. The CDR3 DNA is TGTGCCAGCAGCCAAGGTTCCTTAATAAACAGCTGCTGCACAGATACGCAGTATTTT. It specifies CASSQGSLINSCCTDTQYF.

The CDR3 loop reads CASSSWTEDVAGELFF. CDR3 nucleotide sequence: TGTGCCAGCAGCTCGTGGACGGAGGACGTAGCCGGGGAGCTGTTTTTT. The rearrangement uses TRBV14 and TRBJ2-2; weak D call: TRBD2 (5 bases). The CDR3 runs 16 residues. The germline CDR1 and CDR2 sequences are SGHDN and FVKESK. The V end lost 5 bases, the J end lost 6 bases, and 19 bases lay between the germline ends.

This sequence joins TRBV12-3 or TRBV12-4 and TRBJ2-2; perhaps TRBD1 as D (6 bases). Trimming removed 7 bases at V and 5 bases at J, with 11 bases between. There are 13 residues in the CDR3. In DNA form, the CDR3 reads TGTGCCAGCATCTTAAGGGGGACCGGGGAGCTGTTTTTT. Translated: CASILRGTGELFF.

This clonotype was recorded many times. The rearrangement joins TRBV20-1 to TRBJ1-2, with a tentative D call TRBD1 (6 bases). From germline, CDR1 is DFQATT and CDR2 SNEGSKA (reference sequence). Trimming took 6 bases from V and 4 from J, leaving 18 bases between them. The CDR3 is made up of 14 amino acids. The DNA of the CDR3 is TGCAGTGCGAGGGGGGAGGGTCCGGGCTATGGCTACACCTTC. Translated, it gives CSARGEGPGYGYTF.

This chain connects TRBV2 to TRBJ1-3; 10 bases fit TRBD1. Per the germline V gene, CDR1 is SNHLY and CDR2 is FYNNEI. The CDR3 spans 16 residues. V dropped 5 bases and J dropped 3; count of bases not matched to a gene: 7. CDR3 residues: CASSQDRGKSGNTIYF. The CDR3 nucleotides are TGTGCCAGCAGTCAGGACAGGGGGAAAAGTGGAAACACCATATATTTT.

This sequence joins TRBV7-3 and TRBJ2-1; D perhaps matches TRBD2 (6 bases). The end of the DNA aligns better with TRBJ2-7, so the J call may be wrong. This CDR3 is built from 17 residues. CDR1 and CDR2 from the germline V gene are SGHTA and FQGTGA. This CDR3 reads CASSLRVERVSYNEQYF. The CDR3 DNA is TGTGCCAGCAGCTTAAGAGTTGAGCGGGTTTCCTACAATGAGCAGTACTTC.

V and J are TRBV6-5 and TRBJ2-1; the D is unclear. In germline, CDR1 is MNHEY, CDR2 SVGAGI. V dropped 7 bases and J dropped 1 base, with 8 bases sitting between them. The length of the CDR3 is 13 residues. The CDR3 nucleotides read TGTGCCAGCAAGCCGGAGTCCTACAATGAGCAGTTCTTC. Its protein is CASKPESYNEQFF.

This clonotype was counted only a few times. This chain uses TRBV30 with TRBJ2-3, with D unresolved. The CDR3 spans 15 residues. Trimming stripped 0 bases from V and 2 bases from J, with 12 bases between. Per germline, CDR1 GTSNPN and CDR2 SVGIG (reference sequence). The CDR3 region has the DNA TGTGCCTGGAGTGTAAGAGACATTTTCACAGATACGCAGTATTTT. It is translated as CAWSVRDIFTDTQYF.

Points on this clonotype: The junction and the germline gene differ at one end; a read error may be behind it. The chain carries TRBV19 and TRBJ1-2; D not certain. The CDR3 contains 18 residues. Germline V gene data show CDR1 as LNHDA and CDR2 as SQIVND (reference sequence). In nucleotides, the CDR3 is TGTGCCAGTAGTCCCGGGCCTAGGAGAAGGGCTCAGAAGCATGGCTGCACCTTC. It yields the protein CASSPGPRRRAQKHGCTF.

The rearrangement uses TRBV20-1 and TRBJ2-5, with D perhaps assigned TRBD1 or TRBD2 (5 bases each). TRBJ2-7 matches the DNA end more closely, so the J call is doubtful. The CDR3 extends over 11 amino acids. CDR1 DFQATT and CDR2 SNEGSKA come from the germline V gene (reference sequence). CDR3 loop: CSAKSGTEQYF. The DNA of the CDR3 is TGCAGTGCGAAATCCGGGACCGAGCAGTACTTC.

Many counts were recorded for this clonotype. The genes are TRBV24-1 and TRBJ1-1; possibly TRBD1 for D (5 bases). V was cut by 6 bases and J by 7 bases, with 11 bases left in between. There are 12 residues in the CDR3. The germline CDR1 and CDR2 sequences are KGHDR and SFDVKD. The CDR3 region is CATSKLGGEAFF. CDR3 DNA sequence: TGTGCCACCAGTAAATTGGGGGGTGAAGCTTTCTTT.